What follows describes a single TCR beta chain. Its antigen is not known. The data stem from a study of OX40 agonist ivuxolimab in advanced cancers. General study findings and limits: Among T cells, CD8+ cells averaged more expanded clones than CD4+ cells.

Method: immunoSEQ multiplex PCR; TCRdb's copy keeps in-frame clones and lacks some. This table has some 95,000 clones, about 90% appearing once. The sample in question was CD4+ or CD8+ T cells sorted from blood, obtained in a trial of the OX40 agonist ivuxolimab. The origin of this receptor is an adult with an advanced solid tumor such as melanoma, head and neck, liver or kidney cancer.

The CDR3 nucleotides are TGTGCCAGCAGCTTGGACGGAGGGACCTACGAGCAGTACTTC. This sequence encodes CASSLDGGTYEQYF. The chain is built from TRBV7-9 and TRBJ2-7, with D tentatively TRBD2 (6 bases). The CDR3 extends over 14 amino acids. The germline V gene encodes CDR1 SEHNR and CDR2 FQNEAQ (reference sequence). V lost 3 bases and J lost 2, with 11 bases in between.